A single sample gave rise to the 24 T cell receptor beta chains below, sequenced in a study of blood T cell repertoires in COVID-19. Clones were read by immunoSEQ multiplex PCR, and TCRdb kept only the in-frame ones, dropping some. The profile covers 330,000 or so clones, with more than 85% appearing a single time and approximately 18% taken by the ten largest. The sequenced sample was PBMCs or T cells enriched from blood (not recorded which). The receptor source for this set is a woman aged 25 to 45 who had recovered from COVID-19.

Written as DNA, the CDR3 is TGTGCCATCGGGACTAGCGTGTCAGATACGCAGTATTTT. Translated: CAIGTSVSDTQYF. This chain uses TRBV10-3 with TRBJ2-3; 10 bases are shared with TRBD2. The J segment lost 4 bases and the V segment lost 8 bases, leaving 3 bases of the junction unmatched. The CDR3 is made up of 13 amino acids. Germline assignment: CDR1 ENHRY and CDR2 SYGVKD.

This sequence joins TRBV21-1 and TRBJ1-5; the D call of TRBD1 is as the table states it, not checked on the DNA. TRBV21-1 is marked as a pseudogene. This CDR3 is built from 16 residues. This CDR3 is CASSTADTLSNQPQHF. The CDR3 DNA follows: TGTGCCAGCAGCACAGCCGACACGCTAAGCAATCAGCCCCAGCATTTT.

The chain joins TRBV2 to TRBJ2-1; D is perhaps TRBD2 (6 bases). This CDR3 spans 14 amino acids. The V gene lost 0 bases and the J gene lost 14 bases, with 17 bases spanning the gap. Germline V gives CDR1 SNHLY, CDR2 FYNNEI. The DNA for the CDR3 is TGTGCCAGCAGTGAAGCGCGGGGTGCCCAAGGGGAGTTCTTC. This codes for CASSEARGAQGEFF.

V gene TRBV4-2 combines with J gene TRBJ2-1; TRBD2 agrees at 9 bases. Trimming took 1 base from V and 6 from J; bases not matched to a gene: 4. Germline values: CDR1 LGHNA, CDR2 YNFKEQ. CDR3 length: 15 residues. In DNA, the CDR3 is TGTGCCAGCAGCCAAGGGGGACTAGCCTCCAATGAGCAGTTCTTC. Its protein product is CASSQGGLASNEQFF.

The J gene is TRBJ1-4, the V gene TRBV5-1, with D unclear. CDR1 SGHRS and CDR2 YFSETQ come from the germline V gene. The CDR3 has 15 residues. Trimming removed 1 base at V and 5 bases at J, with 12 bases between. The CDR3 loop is CASSLYQAGNEKLFF. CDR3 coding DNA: TGCGCCAGCAGCTTGTACCAGGCTGGGAATGAAAAACTGTTTTTT. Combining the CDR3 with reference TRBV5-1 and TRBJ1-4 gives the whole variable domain KAGVTQTPRYLIKTRGQQVTLSCSPISGHRSVSWYQQTPGQGLQFLFEYFSETQRNKGNFPGRFSGRQFSNSRSEMNVSTLELGDSALYLCASSLYQAGNEKLFFGSGTQLSVL.

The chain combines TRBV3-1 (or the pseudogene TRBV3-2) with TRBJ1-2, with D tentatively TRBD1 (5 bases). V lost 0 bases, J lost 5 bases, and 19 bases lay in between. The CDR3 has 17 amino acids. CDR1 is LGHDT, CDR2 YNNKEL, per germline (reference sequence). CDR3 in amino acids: CASSQEGFGAGRYGYTF. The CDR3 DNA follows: TGTGCCAGCAGCCAAGAGGGGTTCGGGGCGGGAAGGTATGGCTACACCTTC.

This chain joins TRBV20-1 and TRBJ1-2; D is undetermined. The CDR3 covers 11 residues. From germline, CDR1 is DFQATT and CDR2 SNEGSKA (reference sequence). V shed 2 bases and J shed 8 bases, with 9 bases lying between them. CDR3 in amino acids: CSARREWGYTF. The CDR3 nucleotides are TGCAGTGCTAGACGGGAGTGGGGCTACACCTTC.

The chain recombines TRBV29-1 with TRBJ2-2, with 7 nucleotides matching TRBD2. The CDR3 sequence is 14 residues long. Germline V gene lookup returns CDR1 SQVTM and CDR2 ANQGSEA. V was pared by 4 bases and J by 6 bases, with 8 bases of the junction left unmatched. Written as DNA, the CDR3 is TGCAGCGTTGCATCGGGACTAATATCCGGGGAGCTGTTTTTT. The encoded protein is CSVASGLISGELFF.

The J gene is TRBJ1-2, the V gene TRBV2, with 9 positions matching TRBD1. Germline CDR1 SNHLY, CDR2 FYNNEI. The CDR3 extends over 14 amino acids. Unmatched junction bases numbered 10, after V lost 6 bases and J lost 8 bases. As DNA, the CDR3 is TGTGCCAGCAGAGAACAGGGGGCATCGATGGGCTACACCTTC. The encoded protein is CASREQGASMGYTF.

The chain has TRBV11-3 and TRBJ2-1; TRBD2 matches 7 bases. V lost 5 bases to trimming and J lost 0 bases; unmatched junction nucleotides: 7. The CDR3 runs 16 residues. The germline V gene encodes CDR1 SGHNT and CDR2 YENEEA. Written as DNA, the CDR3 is TGTGCCAGCAGCCGGGGGGACTCCGGCTCCTACAATGAGCAGTTCTTC. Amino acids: CASSRGDSGSYNEQFF.

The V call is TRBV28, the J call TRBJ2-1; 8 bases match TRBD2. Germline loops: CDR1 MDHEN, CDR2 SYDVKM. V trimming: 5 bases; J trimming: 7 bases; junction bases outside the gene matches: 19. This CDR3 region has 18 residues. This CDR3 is CASSALFFVSRGGNEQFF. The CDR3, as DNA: TGTGCCAGCAGTGCCCTTTTTTTCGTCTCCCGGGGGGGGAATGAGCAGTTCTTC.

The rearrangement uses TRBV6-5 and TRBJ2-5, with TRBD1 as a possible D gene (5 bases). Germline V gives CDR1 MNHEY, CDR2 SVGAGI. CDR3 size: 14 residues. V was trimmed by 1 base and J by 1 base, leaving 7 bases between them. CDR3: CASSYLTVQETQYF. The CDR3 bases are TGTGCCAGCAGTTACTTGACAGTCCAAGAGACCCAGTACTTC.

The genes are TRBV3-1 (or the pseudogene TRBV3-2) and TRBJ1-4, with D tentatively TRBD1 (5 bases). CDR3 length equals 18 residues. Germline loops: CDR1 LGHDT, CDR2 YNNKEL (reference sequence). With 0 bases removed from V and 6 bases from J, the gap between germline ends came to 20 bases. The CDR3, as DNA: TGTGCCAGCAGCCAAGACTTGGGCTCCTCTAGGGGTCATGAAAAACTGTTTTTT. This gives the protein CASSQDLGSSRGHEKLFF.

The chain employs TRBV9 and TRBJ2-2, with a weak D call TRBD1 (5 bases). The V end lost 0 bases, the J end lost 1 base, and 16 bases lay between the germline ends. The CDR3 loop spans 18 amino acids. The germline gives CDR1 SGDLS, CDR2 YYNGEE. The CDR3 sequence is CASSVGPHYRKNTGELFF. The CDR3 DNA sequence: TGTGCCAGCAGCGTAGGGCCGCATTACAGGAAGAACACCGGGGAGCTGTTTTTT.

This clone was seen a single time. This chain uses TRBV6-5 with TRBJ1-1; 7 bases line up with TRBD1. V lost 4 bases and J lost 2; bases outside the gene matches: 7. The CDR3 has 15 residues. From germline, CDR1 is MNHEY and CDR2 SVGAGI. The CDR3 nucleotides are TGTGCCAGCAGTTTCGAGGGACAGTCTAACACTGAAGCTTTCTTT. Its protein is CASSFEGQSNTEAFF.

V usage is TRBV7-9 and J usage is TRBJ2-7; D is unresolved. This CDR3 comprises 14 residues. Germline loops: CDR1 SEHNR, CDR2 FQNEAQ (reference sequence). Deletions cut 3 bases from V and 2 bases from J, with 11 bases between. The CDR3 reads CASSFWQRTYEQYF. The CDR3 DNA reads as TGTGCCAGCAGCTTCTGGCAGAGGACCTACGAGCAGTACTTC.

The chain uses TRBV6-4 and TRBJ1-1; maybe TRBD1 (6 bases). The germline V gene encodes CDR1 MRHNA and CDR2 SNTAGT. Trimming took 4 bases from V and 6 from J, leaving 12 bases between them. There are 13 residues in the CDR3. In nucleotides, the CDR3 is TGTGCCAGCAGTGTGGAAGGGGGGGCTGAAGCTTTCTTT. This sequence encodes CASSVEGGAEAFF.

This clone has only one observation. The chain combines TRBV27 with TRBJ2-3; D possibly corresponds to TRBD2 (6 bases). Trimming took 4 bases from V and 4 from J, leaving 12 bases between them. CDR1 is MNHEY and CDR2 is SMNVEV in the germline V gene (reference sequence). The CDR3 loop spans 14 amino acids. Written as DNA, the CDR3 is TGTGCCAGCAGTTACTCCGGGAGTGCAGATACGCAGTATTTT. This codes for CASSYSGSADTQYF.

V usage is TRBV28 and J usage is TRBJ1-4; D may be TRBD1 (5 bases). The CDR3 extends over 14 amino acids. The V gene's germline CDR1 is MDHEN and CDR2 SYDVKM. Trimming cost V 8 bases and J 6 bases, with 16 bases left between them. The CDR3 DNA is TGTGCCAGCGGGCTCGTGGGCAGGGATGAAAAACTGTTTTTT. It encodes CASGLVGRDEKLFF.

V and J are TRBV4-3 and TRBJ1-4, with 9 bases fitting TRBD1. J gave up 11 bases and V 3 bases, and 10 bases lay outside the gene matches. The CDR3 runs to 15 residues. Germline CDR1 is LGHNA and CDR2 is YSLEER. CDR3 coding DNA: TGCGCCAGCAGCCAGGACCGAGTAGGACAGGGGAAACTGTTTTTT. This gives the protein CASSQDRVGQGKLFF.

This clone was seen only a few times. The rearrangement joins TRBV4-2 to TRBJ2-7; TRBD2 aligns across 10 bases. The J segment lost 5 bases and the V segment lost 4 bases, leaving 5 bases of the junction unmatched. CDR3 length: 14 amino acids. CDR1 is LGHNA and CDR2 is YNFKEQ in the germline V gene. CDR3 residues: CASSLGLADNEQYF. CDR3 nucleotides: TGTGCCAGCAGCCTCGGACTAGCGGACAACGAGCAGTACTTC.

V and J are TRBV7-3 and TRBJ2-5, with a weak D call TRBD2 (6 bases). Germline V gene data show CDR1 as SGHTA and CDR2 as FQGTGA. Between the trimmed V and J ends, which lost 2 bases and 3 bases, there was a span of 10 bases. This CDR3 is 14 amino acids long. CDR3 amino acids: CASSLGGLEETQYF. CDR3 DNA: TGTGCCAGCAGCTTAGGAGGGTTAGAAGAGACCCAGTACTTC.

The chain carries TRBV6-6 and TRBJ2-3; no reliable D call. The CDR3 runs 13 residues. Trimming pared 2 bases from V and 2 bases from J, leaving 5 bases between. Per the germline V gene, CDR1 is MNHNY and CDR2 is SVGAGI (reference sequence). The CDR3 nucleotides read TGTGCCAGCAGTTACACCTACACAGATACGCAGTATTTT. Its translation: CASSYTYTDTQYF.

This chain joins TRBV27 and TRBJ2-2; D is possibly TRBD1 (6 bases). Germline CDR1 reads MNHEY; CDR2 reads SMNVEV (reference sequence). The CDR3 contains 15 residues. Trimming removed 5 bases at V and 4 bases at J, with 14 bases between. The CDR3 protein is CASSVQGYGTGELFF. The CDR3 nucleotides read TGTGCCAGCAGTGTACAGGGTTATGGCACCGGGGAGCTGTTTTTT.